These 7 T cell receptor beta chains share one sample of origin, sequenced in a study of cytomegalovirus exposure and HLA in healthy donors. The repertoire was sequenced with immunoSEQ multiplex PCR; TCRdb's copy has only in-frame clones and lacks some. The table has approximately 260,000 clones, 65% to 90% seen once; the top ten hold approximately 1%. The sequencing sample was made of PBMCs. Receptors were obtained from a woman aged 18-35 years in good health and CMV-seronegative.

The gene calls are TRBV27 and TRBJ1-5; 8 bases map to TRBD1. Germline CDR1 reads MNHEY; CDR2 reads SMNVEV (reference sequence). The CDR3 has 18 residues. J lost 5 bases, V lost 0 bases, and 12 bases had no gene match. CDR3 bases: TGTGCCAGCAGTTTATCGCCCCCTGGACAGGGAACACATCAGCCCCAGCATTTT. This translates into CASSLSPPGQGTHQPQHF.

This chain links TRBV20-1 with TRBJ1-1; unclear D gene. V lost 3 bases and J lost 11, with 10 bases in between. Germline values: CDR1 DFQATT, CDR2 SNEGSKA (reference sequence). The CDR3 is made up of 10 amino acids. This CDR3 is CSASVGSAFF. CDR3 nucleotide sequence: TGCAGTGCTAGCGTCGGGAGCGCTTTCTTT.

This rearrangement joins TRBV27 to TRBJ2-3, with TRBD2 matching over 14 bases. Germline CDR1 MNHEY, CDR2 SMNVEV (reference sequence). V shed 5 bases and J 5 bases; nucleotides not matched to a gene: 18. The CDR3 consists of 20 residues. The CDR3, as DNA: TGTGCCAGCAGTCGGGGGACTAGCGGGAGAGTTGGGGGAGTAAAAGATACGCAGTATTTT. Translated, it gives CASSRGTSGRVGGVKDTQYF.

The chain employs TRBV2 and TRBJ2-1; D is possibly TRBD2 (6 bases). V dropped 6 bases and J dropped 0 bases, with 12 bases sitting between them. This CDR3 is 15 amino acids long. Germline V gives CDR1 SNHLY, CDR2 FYNNEI. The DNA for the CDR3 is TGTGCCAGCAGGGGGGAACTAGCCTCCTACAATGAGCAGTTCTTC. It specifies CASRGELASYNEQFF.

The chain recombines TRBV7-9 with TRBJ2-5; perhaps TRBD1 as D (6 bases). V gave up 3 bases and J gave up 5 bases, with 16 bases separating them. Germline CDR1 is SEHNR and CDR2 is FQNEAQ (reference sequence). This CDR3 is built from 15 residues. In nucleotides, the CDR3 is TGTGCCAGCAGCTTTGGGAATGACAGGACGGAGACCCAGTACTTC. Its protein product is CASSFGNDRTETQYF.

The chain recombines TRBV7-2 with TRBJ2-7; D unclear. The germline V and J ends were trimmed by 5 bases and 1 base, with 12 bases remaining between them. The germline gives CDR1 SGHTA, CDR2 FQGNSA. The CDR3 sequence is 14 residues long. In DNA, the CDR3 is TGTGCCAGCAGCCCAGTTAGCAGTTCCTACGAGCAGTACTTC. Protein sequence: CASSPVSSSYEQYF.

This clone has a single count. The rearrangement joins TRBV11-3 to TRBJ1-1; 8 positions match TRBD1. V was clipped by 3 bases and J by 1 base; unmatched bases: 4. The germline CDR1 and CDR2 sequences are SGHNT and YENEEA. This CDR3 comprises 15 residues. The CDR3 nucleotides read TGTGCCAGCAGCTTTGACAGGGGATCGAACACTGAAGCTTTCTTT. The encoded protein is CASSFDRGSNTEAFF.